This paragraph reports one T cell receptor (beta chain). The junction departs from germline at one end; a sequencing error may be responsible. Clinical history as reported by participants underpinned cohort assignment. This entry is derived from a study of blood T cell repertoires in COVID-19. Per the authors' pipeline: Amplified reference gene primers provided the basis for estimating nucleated cell counts. Clones were read by immunoSEQ multiplex PCR, and TCRdb kept only the in-frame ones, dropping some. The V and J calls and the clone size are those of that table, but D and trimming were determined from the DNA. Of around 260,000 clones listed, approximately 90% were seen once; the top ten hold about 1.1%. Per germline, CDR1 MNHEY and CDR2 SMNVEV (reference sequence). This CDR3 contains 13 residues.

The V call is TRBV27, the J call TRBJ2-7; D not certain. Sample: PBMCs or T cells enriched from blood (not recorded which). The receptor's source is a woman aged 25 to 45 who had recovered from COVID-19. The DNA for the CDR3 is TGTGCCAGCAGCATCTCCGGGTCCCACTCGAAGGTTTTC. Translated: CASSISGSHSKVF.